The 19 T cell receptor beta chains listed next were all sequenced from one sample in a study of T cells in women clearing cervical HPV infection. TCRdb's table, derived via immunoSEQ multiplex PCR, lists solely in-frame clones and lacks some. The sample totals around 19,000 clones. The sequenced sample was blood buffy coat. The receptors shown here come from a woman aged 18 to 75 with a cervical HPV16 infection that either progressed to CIN3+ or cleared (not recorded which).

On this clone: The read halts 3 residues ahead of the CDR3 end, with the missing end drawn from the germline J gene. The chain carries TRBV30 and TRBJ1-1; D may be TRBD1 (6 bases). The CDR3 is 15 residues long. V lost 1 base to trimming and J lost 0 bases, with 12 bases between them. Germline CDR1 and CDR2: GTSNPN and SVGIG (reference sequence). The sequenced part of the CDR3 DNA is TGTGCCTGGAGTGCCGGGACAACCCTGAACACTGAA. This encodes CAWSAGTTLNTE. The whole CDR3 sequence reads CAWSAGTTLNTEAFF.

With regard to this clone: The sequence runs out 3 residues before the end of the CDR3; the remainder is reconstructed from the germline J gene. V usage is TRBV7-9 and J usage is TRBJ1-6, with D uncertain. Trimming cost V 0 bases and J 6 bases, with 9 bases left between them. The CDR3 is 15 amino acids. Germline V gene lookup returns CDR1 SEHNR and CDR2 FQNEAQ (reference sequence). Partial CDR3 DNA: TGTGCCAGCAGCTTAGCGATTACGGTTAATTCACCC. It is translated as CASSLAITVNSP. The complete CDR3 sequence is CASSLAITVNSPLHF. Filled out from reference TRBV7-9 and TRBJ1-6, the complete variable domain reads DTGVSQNPRHKITKRGQNVTFRCDPISEHNRLYWYRQTLGQGPEFLTYFQNEAQLEKSRLLSDRFSAERPKGSFSTLEIQRTEQGDSAMYLCASSLAITVNSPLHFGNGTRLTVT.

With respect to this clone: The DNA ends 3 residues before the CDR3 does, and the rest of the CDR3 is filled in from the germline J gene. The V call is TRBV7-6, the J call TRBJ1-4, with D tentatively TRBD1 (5 bases). The CDR3 is 18 residues long. Germline V lookup: CDR1 SGHVS, CDR2 FNYEAQ. Here the CDR3 reads CASSPGLDRYTGANVLFF. CDR3 DNA, as far as it was read: TGTGCCAGCAGTCCGGGCCTCGATCGGTATACTGGGGCCAACGTA.

As for this clone: Coverage ceases 3 residues before the CDR3 finishes, and the germline J gene fills in the end. The genes are TRBV6-4 and TRBJ2-5, with a weak D call TRBD2 (6 bases). This CDR3 contains 14 residues. The V gene's germline CDR1 is MRHNA and CDR2 SNTAGT. Trimming cost V 4 bases and J 2 bases, with 11 bases left between them. The part of the CDR3 DNA that was read is TGTGCCAGCAGTGGGGGGGAGGATCAAGAGACC. It is translated as CASSGGEDQET. The complete CDR3 sequence is CASSGGEDQETQYF.

Of note for this clone: The CDR3 end falls 3 residues outside the read, so it is completed with the germline J gene. This sequence joins TRBV20-1 and TRBJ1-4; 12 bases match TRBD1. The CDR3 is 13 residues long. Germline CDR1 is DFQATT and CDR2 is SNEGSKA (reference sequence). V shed 6 bases, J shed 8 bases, and the junction held 4 bases outside the gene matches. The covered CDR3 bases are TGCAGTGCGGGGACAGGGGGCGTGGAAAAA. Its protein product is CSAGTGGVEK. The whole CDR3 is CSAGTGGVEKLFF.

A note on this clone: The CDR3 extends 3 residues past the end of the read, so its final part is completed from the germline J gene. The chain carries TRBV7-9 and TRBJ1-4; D is unresolved. V was trimmed by 5 bases and J by 8 bases, leaving 9 bases between them. The length of the CDR3 is 12 residues. The germline V gene encodes CDR1 SEHNR and CDR2 FQNEAQ (reference sequence). The sequenced CDR3 bases are TGTGCCAGCAGCCTGAACATAGAAAAA. This sequence encodes CASSLNIEK. The full CDR3 reads CASSLNIEKLFF.

Remarks on this clone: Read sequence stops 3 residues before the CDR3 end, and the germline J gene provides the missing end. The V call is TRBV9, the J call TRBJ2-1; 8 bases match TRBD2. V shed 3 bases, J shed 9 bases, and the junction held 14 bases outside the gene matches. CDR1 SGDLS and CDR2 YYNGEE come from the germline V gene. This CDR3 is 16 amino acids long. The sequenced part of the CDR3 DNA is TGTGCCAGCAGCGAGAGGGCGGGGACTAGAGAATTTGAG. Protein: CASSERAGTREFE. The entire CDR3 is CASSERAGTREFEQFF.

Notes on this clone: The observed sequence ends 3 residues before the CDR3 terminus, with the missing tail filled in from the germline J gene. V gene TRBV13 combines with J gene TRBJ1-1; D may be TRBD1 (5 bases). Germline CDR1 reads PRHDT; CDR2 reads FYEKMQ (reference sequence). The CDR3 has 16 amino acids. Trimming removed 5 bases from V and 1 base from J, with 17 bases in between. The DNA read from the CDR3 is TGTGCCAGCAGCCCACGAGGGGAGGCCTCGAACACTGAA. As protein: CASSPRGEASNTE. The whole CDR3 protein is CASSPRGEASNTEAFF.

By frequency, this clone is medium-sized (0.01 to 0.1%). The CDR3 end falls 3 residues outside the read, so it is completed with the germline J gene. The V call is TRBV18, the J call TRBJ2-5, with a possible D match to TRBD2 (5 bases). Trimming took 6 bases from V and 4 from J, leaving 12 bases between them. Germline CDR1 reads KGHSH; CDR2 reads LQKENI. CDR3 length: 13 amino acids. The sequenced CDR3 bases are TGTGCCAGCTCCCAGGTCGGAGGAGAGACC. Translated: CASSQVGGET. The entire CDR3 reads CASSQVGGETQYF.

A word on this clone: With the read ending 3 residues before the CDR3 end, the germline J gene is used to fill in that end. The chain uses TRBV27 and TRBJ1-3; TRBD1 matches 10 bases. V dropped 1 base and J dropped 4; count of bases not matched to a gene: 7. In germline, CDR1 is MNHEY, CDR2 SMNVEV (reference sequence). CDR3 length: 17 residues. The part of the CDR3 DNA that was read is TGTGCCAGCAGTTTATGGACCGGACAGGGGGACGGAAACACC. This encodes CASSLWTGQGDGNT. The CDR3 in its entirety is CASSLWTGQGDGNTIYF.

A remark on this clone: The read finishes 3 residues shy of the CDR3 end, and the germline J gene is used to complete it. J is TRBJ1-1 and V is TRBV20-1; D is uncertain. Trimming took 2 bases from V and 7 from J, leaving 8 bases between them. This CDR3 has 11 amino acids. CDR1 and CDR2 from the germline V gene are DFQATT and SNEGSKA (reference sequence). Partial CDR3 DNA: TGCAGTGCTAGACAGGTTAATGAA. It translates to CSARQVNE. The complete CDR3 protein is CSARQVNEAFF.

As concerns this clone: The CDR3 end is not reached by the read, which stops 3 residues before it; the germline J gene fills it in. The chain employs TRBV19 and TRBJ2-3, with TRBD1 matching over 8 bases. Looked up from germline, CDR1 is LNHDA and CDR2 is SQIVND (reference sequence). The CDR3 has 17 amino acids. The CDR3 sequence is CASSPQGAGISNQPQYF. CDR3 DNA, as far as it was read: TGTGCCAGTAGTCCCCAGGGGGCGGGTATAAGCAATCAGCCG.

Points on this clone: The germline gene is not matched at one end of the junction; a read error may be the cause. The observed sequence ends 3 residues before the CDR3 terminus, with the missing tail filled in from the germline J gene. This specimen includes other DNA sequences encoding the same CDR3. The chain carries TRBV5-1 and TRBJ1-2, with TRBD1 matching over 7 bases. Germline V gene lookup returns CDR1 SGHRS and CDR2 YFSETQ. The CDR3 covers 13 residues. This CDR3 reads CASTRGSNYGYTF. The sequenced part of the CDR3 DNA is TGCGCCAGCACCAGGGGGAGTAACTATGGA.

On this clone itself: Coverage ceases 3 residues before the CDR3 finishes, and the germline J gene fills in the end. The chain recombines TRBV6-2 or TRBV6-3 with TRBJ2-2; D is perhaps TRBD1 (6 bases). The CDR3 is made up of 15 amino acids. V was shortened by 7 bases and J by 2 bases, with 14 bases between the two germline ends. In germline, CDR1 is MNHEY, CDR2 SVGEGT. The CDR3 bases that were read are TGTGCCAGCATTAACGACAGGATTAACACCGGGGAG. Translating it yields CASINDRINTGE. The whole CDR3 sequence reads CASINDRINTGELFF.

A word on this clone: The read stops 3 residues short of the end of the CDR3; the missing end is completed from the germline J gene. The chain has TRBV30 and TRBJ1-2; 8 positions agree with TRBD1. The CDR3 is 14 residues long. Germline values: CDR1 GTSNPN, CDR2 SVGIG (reference sequence). Losses at the gene ends were 3 bases for V and 5 bases for J; bases not matched to a gene: 8. CDR3 DNA, as far as it was read: TGTGCCTGGAGGATCCCAGGGACAGGATATGGC. Its protein is CAWRIPGTGYG. The full CDR3 protein is CAWRIPGTGYGYTF.

About this clone: The read halts 3 residues ahead of the CDR3 end, with the missing end drawn from the germline J gene. The chain has TRBV7-2 and TRBJ2-3, with D maybe TRBD2 (6 bases). Germline values: CDR1 SGHTA, CDR2 FQGNSA. Trimming stripped 0 bases from V and 5 bases from J, with 12 bases between. The CDR3 spans 15 residues. The covered CDR3 bases are TGTGCCAGCAGCTTAGCGGGGGGTGGGGGAGATACG. Encoded protein: CASSLAGGGGDT. The full-length CDR3 reads as CASSLAGGGGDTQYF.

Concerning this clone itself: The read terminates 3 residues ahead of where the CDR3 ends, so the germline J gene completes it. The chain has TRBV2 and TRBJ1-2, with D maybe TRBD1 (6 bases). Germline CDR1 reads SNHLY; CDR2 reads FYNNEI. This CDR3 has 14 residues. V was pared by 4 bases and J by 6 bases, with 15 bases between. The CDR3 spells CASSGYQGIDGYTF. CDR3 bases read: TGTGCCAGCAGTGGTTATCAGGGGATAGATGGC.

As to this clone: The read halts 3 residues ahead of the CDR3 end, with the missing end drawn from the germline J gene. V is TRBV6-1 and J is TRBJ2-2, with 9 bases matching TRBD1. The CDR3 consists of 15 residues. Germline lookup yields CDR1 MNHNS and CDR2 SASEGT. Incomplete CDR3 DNA: TGTGCCAGCAGTGACCGGAGGGACAGGGCTGAAAAG. The encoded protein is CASSDRRDRAEK. The whole CDR3 protein reads CASSDRRDRAEKLFF.

To note about this clone: The CDR3 end is not reached by the read, which stops 3 residues before it; the germline J gene fills it in. The chain joins TRBV6-2 or TRBV6-3 to TRBJ2-2; 7 positions agree with TRBD1. CDR3 length: 15 residues. Germline CDR1 is MNHEY and CDR2 is SVGEGT. The CDR3 sequence is CASSADRVANEKLFF. The sequenced part of the CDR3 DNA is TGTGCCAGCAGTGCCGACAGGGTGGCTAATGAAAAG.